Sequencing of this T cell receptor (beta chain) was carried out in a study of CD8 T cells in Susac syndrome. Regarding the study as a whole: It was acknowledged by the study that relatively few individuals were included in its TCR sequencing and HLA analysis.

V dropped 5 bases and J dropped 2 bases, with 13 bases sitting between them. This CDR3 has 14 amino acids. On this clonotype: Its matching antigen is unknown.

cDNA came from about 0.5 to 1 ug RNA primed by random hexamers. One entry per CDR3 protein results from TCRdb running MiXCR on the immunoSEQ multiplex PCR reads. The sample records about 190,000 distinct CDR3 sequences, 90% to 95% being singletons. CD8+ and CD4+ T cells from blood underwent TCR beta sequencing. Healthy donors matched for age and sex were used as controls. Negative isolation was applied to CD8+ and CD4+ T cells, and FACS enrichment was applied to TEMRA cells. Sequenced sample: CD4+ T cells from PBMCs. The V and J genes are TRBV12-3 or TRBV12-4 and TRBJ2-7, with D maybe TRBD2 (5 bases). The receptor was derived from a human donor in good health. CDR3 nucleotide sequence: TGTGCCAGCAGTCTCGGGGTCGGACCCTACGAGCAGTACTTC. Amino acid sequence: CASSLGVGPYEQYF.